The 5 T cell receptor beta chains below all came from one sample that was sequenced in a study of blood T cell repertoires in COVID-19. This table comes from immunoSEQ multiplex PCR, and its TCRdb copy is limited to in-frame clones, with some not included. Of about 140,000 clones in the sample, approximately 89% are singletons; the top ten hold 28%. The sample taken for sequencing was peripheral blood. The receptors stem from a human donor in a cohort sampled during active COVID-19.

The chain joins TRBV7-8 to TRBJ2-2; perhaps TRBD1 as D (6 bases). Germline V lookup: CDR1 SGHVS, CDR2 FQNEAQ. The V gene lost 9 bases and the J gene lost 6 bases, with 17 bases spanning the gap. The CDR3 is 14 residues long. CDR3 coding DNA: TGTGCCAGTAGGAACAGGGAAGGGGCCGGGGAGCTGTTTTTT. Amino acids: CASRNREGAGELFF.

The V and J genes are TRBV7-2 and TRBJ1-1; 10 positions match TRBD1. J gave up 0 bases and V 5 bases, and 6 bases lay outside the gene matches. The CDR3 consists of 16 residues. The germline CDR1 and CDR2 sequences are SGHTA and FQGNSA. CDR3: CASSPPTGGMNTEAFF. For the CDR3, the DNA is TGTGCCAGCAGCCCCCCGACAGGGGGCATGAACACTGAAGCTTTCTTT.

The V call is TRBV5-1, the J call TRBJ2-7, with a tentative D call TRBD2 (5 bases). This CDR3 contains 14 residues. The germline gives CDR1 SGHRS, CDR2 YFSETQ. Deletions cut 3 bases from V and 2 bases from J, with 12 bases between. This CDR3 reads CASSSGAGAYEQYF. The CDR3 DNA follows: TGCGCCAGCAGCTCGGGCGCCGGGGCCTACGAGCAGTACTTC. Together with reference TRBV5-1 and TRBJ2-7, the CDR3 gives the full variable domain: KAGVTQTPRYLIKTRGQQVTLSCSPISGHRSVSWYQQTPGQGLQFLFEYFSETQRNKGNFPGRFSGRQFSNSRSEMNVSTLELGDSALYLCASSSGAGAYEQYFGPGTRLTVT.

A single count supports this clone. CDR3: CAWSGSVGETQYF. The DNA for the CDR3 is TGTGCCTGGAGTGGGTCGGTTGGAGAGACCCAGTACTTC. The V gene is TRBV30, the J gene TRBJ2-5; D ambiguous. CDR1 is GTSNPN and CDR2 is SVGIG in the germline V gene (reference sequence). Trimming took 1 base from V and 4 from J, leaving 10 bases between them. This CDR3 is built from 13 residues.

The CDR3, as DNA: TGCAGCGTTGAAACAGGGACCTCGAACACCGGGGAGCTGTTTTTT. Its translation is CSVETGTSNTGELFF. The chain employs TRBV29-1 and TRBJ2-2; possible D gene TRBD1, 6 bases. This CDR3 comprises 15 residues. V shed 2 bases and J shed 0 bases, with 10 bases lying between them. Germline CDR1 is SQVTM and CDR2 is ANQGSEA.